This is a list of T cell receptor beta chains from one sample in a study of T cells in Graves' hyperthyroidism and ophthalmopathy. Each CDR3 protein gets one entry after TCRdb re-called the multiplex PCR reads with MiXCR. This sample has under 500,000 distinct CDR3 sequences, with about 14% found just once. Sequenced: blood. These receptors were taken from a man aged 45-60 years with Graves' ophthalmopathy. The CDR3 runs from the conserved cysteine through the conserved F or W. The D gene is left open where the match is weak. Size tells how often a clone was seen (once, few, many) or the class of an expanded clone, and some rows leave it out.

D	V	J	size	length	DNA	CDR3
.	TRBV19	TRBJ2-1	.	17	TGTGCCAGTAGTATCTACCCTGGAGGTAGCTCCTACAATGAGCAGTTCTTC	CASSIYPGGSSYNEQFF
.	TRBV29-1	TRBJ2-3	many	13	TGCAGCGCCCAGGAAGGATTCACAGATACGCAGTATTTT	CSAQEGFTDTQYF
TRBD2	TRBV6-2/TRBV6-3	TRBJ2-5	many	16	TGTGCCAGCAGTTACTCCGGGACTAGAGCCCGAGAGACCCAGTACTTC	CASSYSGTRARETQYF
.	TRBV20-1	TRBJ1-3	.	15	TGCAGTGCCGGCGGAGGGATCCTCTCTGGAAACACCATATATTTT	CSAGGGILSGNTIYF
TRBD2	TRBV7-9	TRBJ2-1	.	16	TGTGCCAGCAGCACGACACCGGCGGGAGGAGACAATGAGCAGTTCTTC	CASSTTPAGGDNEQFF
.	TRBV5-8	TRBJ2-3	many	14	TGTGCCAGCAGCTTGTCTAGCGATACAGATACGCAGTATTTT	CASSLSSDTDTQYF
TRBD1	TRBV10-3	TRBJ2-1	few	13	TGTGCCATCGAGGGACAGGGGTTGGATGAGCAGTTCTTC	CAIEGQGLDEQFF
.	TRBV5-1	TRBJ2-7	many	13	TGCGCCAGCAGCGCTAACACTGGGGCCGAGCAGTACTTC	CASSANTGAEQYF
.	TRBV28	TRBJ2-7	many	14	TGTGCCAGCAGACGATCAGGGTTCTCCTACGAGCAGTACTTC	CASRRSGFSYEQYF
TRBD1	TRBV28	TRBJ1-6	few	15	TGTGCCAGCAGTCCCCGACAGGGAAATAATTCACCCCTCCACTTT	CASSPRQGNNSPLHF
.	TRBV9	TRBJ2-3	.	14	TGTGCCAGCAGCGCCCGACTAGGCATGGATACGCAGTATTTT	CASSARLGMDTQYF
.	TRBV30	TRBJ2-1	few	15	TGTGCCTGGAGTGGACTTTTCCACTCCTACAATGAGCAGTTCTTC	CAWSGLFHSYNEQFF
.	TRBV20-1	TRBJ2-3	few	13	TGCAGTGCTCTTTGGCCCCGAGCAGATACGCAGTATTTT	CSALWPRADTQYF
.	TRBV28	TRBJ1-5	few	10	TGTGCCAGCAGTAACATGTTGCAGCATTTT	CASSNMLQHF
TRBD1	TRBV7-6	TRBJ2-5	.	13	TGTGCCAGCAGCCAGGGACAGAGGGAGACCCAGTACTTC	CASSQGQRETQYF
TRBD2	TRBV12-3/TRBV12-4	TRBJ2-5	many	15	TGTGCCAGCAGCAACCTAGCGGGAGTAGTGGAGACCCAGTACTTC	CASSNLAGVVETQYF
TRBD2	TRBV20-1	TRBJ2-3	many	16	TGCAGTGCTAGATCCTGGACTAGCGGGACCACAGATACGCAGTATTTT	CSARSWTSGTTDTQYF
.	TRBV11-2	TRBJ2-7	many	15	TGTGCCAGCAGCTTGTCGACAGTTCGCGGTTACGAGCAGTACTTC	CASSLSTVRGYEQYF
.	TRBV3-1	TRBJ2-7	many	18	TGTGCCAGCAGCCAAGAGGGCCTGACAGAAACTACCTCCTACGAGCAGTACTTC	CASSQEGLTETTSYEQYF
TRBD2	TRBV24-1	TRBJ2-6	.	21	TGTGCCACCAGTTTGGGGGCAGGGGGACTAGCGGGTGCCTCTGGGGCCAACGTCCTGACTTTC	CATSLGAGGLAGASGANVLTF
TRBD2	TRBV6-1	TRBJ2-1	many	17	TGTGCCAGCAGTTCCCTCGGACTAGCGGTAAACTACAATGAGCAGTTCTTC	CASSSLGLAVNYNEQFF
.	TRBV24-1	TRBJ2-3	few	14	TGTGCCACCAGTGACAGGGTCGGCACAGATACGCAGTATTTT	CATSDRVGTDTQYF
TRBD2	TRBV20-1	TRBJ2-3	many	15	TGCAGTGCTGCCGCCGGGACTAGCGTGCCAGATACGCAGTATTTT	CSAAAGTSVPDTQYF
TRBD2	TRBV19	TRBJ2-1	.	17	TGTGCCAGTAGTATGTCGTTTGCGGGAGGAGGGAACAATGAGCAGTTCTTC	CASSMSFAGGGNNEQFF
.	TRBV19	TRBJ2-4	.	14	TGTGCCAGTAGTATAGCGGGAGTTGTAAACATTCAGTACTTC	CASSIAGVVNIQYF
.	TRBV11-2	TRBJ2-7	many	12	TGTGCCAGCAGCCCTACTAGGGTTGAGCAGTACTTC	CASSPTRVEQYF
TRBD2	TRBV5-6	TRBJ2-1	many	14	TGTGCCAGCAGCTTTGTTAGCGGGAGCAATGAGCAGTTCTTC	CASSFVSGSNEQFF
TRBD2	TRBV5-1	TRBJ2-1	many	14	TGCGCCAGCAGCTTGGGGTATAGCGGGGACTGGCGGTTCTTC	CASSLGYSGDWRFF
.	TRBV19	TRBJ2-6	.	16	TGTGCCAGTAGTAGGCGGACGGGAGCTGGGGCCAACGTCCTGACTTTC	CASSRRTGAGANVLTF
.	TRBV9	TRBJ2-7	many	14	TGTGCCAGCAGCGTCCGGGACAACAACTACGAGCAGTACTTC	CASSVRDNNYEQYF
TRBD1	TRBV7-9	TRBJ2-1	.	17	TGTGCCAGCAGCGGGCTACCCGGGACAGGGGGCAAGGATGAGCAGTTCTTC	CASSGLPGTGGKDEQFF
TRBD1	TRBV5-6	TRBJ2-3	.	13	TGTGCCAGCAGCTTGCCGGCAGGGGGAGTCCAGTATTTT	CASSLPAGGVQYF
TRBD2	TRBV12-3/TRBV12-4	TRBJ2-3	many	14	TGTGCCATCCTCCAAGCGGGAGTAAAAGATACGCAGTATTTT	CAILQAGVKDTQYF
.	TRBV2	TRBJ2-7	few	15	TGTGCCAGCCGCCAAACGGGGGGCTACGCCTACGAGCAGTACTTC	CASRQTGGYAYEQYF
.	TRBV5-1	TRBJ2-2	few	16	TGCGCCAGCAGCTTCGGAGCGGGCGGTAACACCGGGGAGCTGTTTTTT	CASSFGAGGNTGELFF
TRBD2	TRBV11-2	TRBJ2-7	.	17	TGTGCCAGCAGCCCCAATCTAGCGGGAGGGCCGGTCATAGAGCAGTACTTC	CASSPNLAGGPVIEQYF
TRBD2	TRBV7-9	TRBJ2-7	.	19	TGTGCCAGCACCCCTCGGATGCGCGGGAGGAACTACGCCCCCTACGAGCAGTACTTC	CASTPRMRGRNYAPYEQYF
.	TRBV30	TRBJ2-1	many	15	TGTGCCTGGAGTACCAGCCAGAGATCCTACAATGAGCAGTTCTTC	CAWSTSQRSYNEQFF
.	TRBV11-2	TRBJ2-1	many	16	TGTGCCAGCAGCTTGGCCCAGGGCTTGATGGTCAATGAGCAGTTCTTC	CASSLAQGLMVNEQFF
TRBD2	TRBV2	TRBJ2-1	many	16	TGTGCCAGCAGTGCGTTGGCGGGAGTGGGTTACAATGAGCAGTTCTTC	CASSALAGVGYNEQFF
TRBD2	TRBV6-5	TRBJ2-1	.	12	TGTGCCAGCAGCTTAGAGCGGGGTTGGCAGTTCTTC	CASSLERGWQFF
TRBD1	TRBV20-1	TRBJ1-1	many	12	TGCAGTGCTAGAGGCCCAGGGGGTGAAGCTTTCTTT	CSARGPGGEAFF
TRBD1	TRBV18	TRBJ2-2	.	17	TGTGCCAGCTCACCATTATCGGGACAGGGTATCACCGGGGAGCTGTTTTTT	CASSPLSGQGITGELFF
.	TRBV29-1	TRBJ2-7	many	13	TGCAGCGTTGTACCCTTTCAGGGCTACGAGCAGTACTTC	CSVVPFQGYEQYF
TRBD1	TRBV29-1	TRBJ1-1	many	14	TGCAGCGGGGGACAGGTAGTGGGGAACACTGAAGCTTTCTTT	CSGGQVVGNTEAFF
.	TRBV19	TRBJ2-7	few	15	TGTGCCAGTATGGCGAACCCAAGCACGCCACGCGAGCAGTACTTC	CASMANPSTPREQYF
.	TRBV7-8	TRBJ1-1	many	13	TGTGCCAGCAGCTGGGGGGAGGACACTGAAGCTTTCTTT	CASSWGEDTEAFF
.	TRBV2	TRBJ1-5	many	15	TGTGCCAGCAGTGGGGGGGGGGGGAGCAATCAGCCCCAGCATTTT	CASSGGGGSNQPQHF